Only a few counts were recorded for the clone carrying this TCR beta chain. The target antigen is unknown. The sample is drawn from a study of cytomegalovirus exposure and HLA in healthy donors. This PCR relied on a set of 60 Vbeta primers and 13 Jbeta primers. Assay used: immunoSEQ multiplex PCR; TCRdb lists only in-frame clones, some missing. The sample has about 87,000 clones, approximately 7.6% seen once; the top ten hold over 2%. Study outcomes and limitations: Presence/absence analyses supposed approximately even sequencing depth among donors.

V shed 2 bases and J shed 7 bases, with 8 bases lying between them. CDR1 and CDR2 (germline): LNHDA, SQIVND (reference sequence). This CDR3 has 13 residues. The sequencing sample was made of PBMCs. The clonotype comes from a man between 50 and 59 years old in good health and CMV-seronegative. The rearrangement links TRBV19 to TRBJ1-4; D not certain. In nucleotides, the CDR3 is TGTGCCAGTAGTATAAGAACATCTGAAAAACTGTTTTTT. This gives the protein CASSIRTSEKLFF.